The text below deals with one TCR beta chain. Its matching antigen is unknown. Analysis merged second doses at about 4 or about 12 weeks. The V segment lost 7 bases and the J segment 5 bases; nucleotides outside the gene matches: 6. This CDR3 is 13 amino acids long. Germline V gives CDR1 LNHDA, CDR2 SQIVND (reference sequence). Generated by immunoSEQ multiplex PCR, the TCRdb table keeps only in-frame clones and is missing some. The table lists just under 75,000 clones, around 81% of them singletons. This sample was taken from a study of T cell responses to AZD1222 COVID-19 vaccine. Broader study findings: In the spike-specific TCR repertoire, nearly half reportedly target unmutated variant regions. Seropositivity was recorded at baseline in only five to seven AZD1222 recipients. Donor demographics were predominantly white British with a female majority; clonal diversity may be underestimated.

The sample consisted of peripheral blood, taken 28 days after the second AZD1222 dose. The TCR originated in an adult who received the AZD1222 COVID-19 vaccine. The chain is built from TRBV19 and TRBJ2-7; TRBD1 matches at 9 bases. CDR3 nucleotide sequence: TGTGCCAGTAACCCGACAGGGGGACACGAGCAGTACTTC. Amino acid sequence: CASNPTGGHEQYF.